The 20 T cell receptor beta chains in this list originate from one sample, sequenced in a study of T-cell memory formation after mild COVID-19 (dated by TCRdb to the early 2020s). Preparation of the library involved 5' RACE. The data were produced on an Illumina NovaSeq 6000. TCRdb reprocessing: public reads trimmed at Q25 with fastp, clones called with MiXCR, in-frame beta chains kept. Records with the same CDR3 protein are collapsed into one entry carrying the most frequent genes and DNA. This sample has roughly 160,000 distinct CDR3 sequences in its table, and 11% of those were observed once. Approximately 3.8% of the sample is held by the ten biggest clonotypes. The sequencing sample was made of PBMCs or a T cell subset sorted from them (not recorded which). Source of these receptors: a man aged 18-30 years who had mild COVID-19 (a few samples of this study predate the infection). The sample titles of this study are shuffled in the database, so cell type and time point are left out; the donor was told from shared clones.

This clonotype has more than one count but fewer than ten. The chain joins TRBV28 to TRBJ1-6, with D unresolved. V lost 5 bases and J 18 bases, leaving 11 bases between the germline ends. This CDR3 is built from 10 residues. The germline gives CDR1 MDHEN, CDR2 SYDVKM. In nucleotides, the CDR3 is TGTGCCAGCAGTAGTACGTCGTACCACTTT. This gives the protein CASSSTSYHF.

The sample holds a few counts of this clonotype. The genes are TRBV7-8 and TRBJ1-5, with a possible D match to TRBD1 (5 bases). Germline V gives CDR1 SGHVS, CDR2 FQNEAQ. The germline V and J ends were trimmed by 5 bases and 3 bases, with 20 bases remaining between them. CDR3 length: 17 amino acids. The CDR3 DNA reads as TGTGCCAGCAGCCCTAGAGGGGTGACAGCGGACAATCAGCCCCAGCATTTT. Translation gives CASSPRGVTADNQPQHF.

This clonotype was counted only a few times. This sequence joins TRBV20-1 and TRBJ2-5, with D possibly being TRBD1 (8 bases). Trimming shortened V by 8 bases and J by 7 bases, and 26 bases separated the two germline ends. This CDR3 spans 15 amino acids. The germline CDR1 and CDR2 sequences are DFQATT and SNEGSKA (reference sequence). Written as DNA, the CDR3 is TGCAGTTCCAGCGGGGCAGGGGGCGCAGGGGGGACCCAGTACTTC. Translated, it gives CSSSGAGGAGGTQYF.

This rearrangement joins TRBV2 to TRBJ2-7, with D possibly called TRBD1 or TRBD2 (5 bases each). V was shortened by 5 bases and J by 2 bases, with 10 bases between the two germline ends. CDR3 length: 13 residues. In germline, CDR1 is SNHLY, CDR2 FYNNEI. CDR3 DNA sequence: TGTGCCAGCAGTCGAGGGGCGGCCTACGAGCAGTACGTC. It is translated as CASSRGAAYEQYV.

This clonotype showed up just a few times. The J gene is TRBJ1-2, the V gene TRBV7-2; tentatively, D is TRBD1 (6 bases). This CDR3 is built from 15 residues. Germline lookup yields CDR1 SGHTA and CDR2 FQGNSA. V lost 0 bases, J lost 6 bases, and 14 bases lay in between. This CDR3 reads CASSLAHYPGDGYTF. The DNA of the CDR3 is TGTGCCAGCAGCTTAGCGCATTATCCAGGGGATGGCTACACCTTC.

This clonotype has just a few counts. The CDR3 protein is CASRAAATSTDTQYF. In DNA form, the CDR3 reads TGCGCCAGCAGGGCAGCCGCAACTAGCACAGATACGCAGTATTTT. The chain is built from TRBV5-1 and TRBJ2-3, with D uncertain. CDR1 SGHRS and CDR2 YFSETQ come from the germline V gene. The germline V and J ends were trimmed by 5 bases and 0 bases, with 13 bases remaining between them. The CDR3 has 15 amino acids.

This clonotype was found a few times. The V gene is TRBV7-7, the J gene TRBJ2-7, with 8 bases matching TRBD1. The CDR3 covers 15 residues. Germline V lookup: CDR1 SSHAT, CDR2 FNYEAQ (reference sequence). This CDR3 is CASRNTGGSSYEQYV. CDR3 DNA: TGTGCTAGCAGAAATACAGGGGGTAGCTCCTACGAGCAGTACGTC.

This clonotype was detected ten times or more. The chain is built from TRBV7-3 and TRBJ2-5; 13 bases map to TRBD2. Unmatched junction bases numbered 3, after V lost 3 bases and J lost 5 bases. The V gene's germline CDR1 is SGHTA and CDR2 FQGTGA. The CDR3 has 15 amino acids. The DNA for the CDR3 is TGTGCCAGCAGCTTGGGACTAGCGGGGCGGGAGACCCAGTACTTC. Translation gives CASSLGLAGRETQYF.

This clonotype was recorded a few times. The gene calls are TRBV19 and TRBJ2-2; D is uncertain. CDR3 length: 11 residues. Germline V gene lookup returns CDR1 LNHDA and CDR2 SQIVND (reference sequence). V shed 9 bases and J shed 6 bases, with 8 bases lying between them. As DNA, the CDR3 is TGTGCCAGCACGGATGCCGGGGAGCTGTTTTTT. Translated, it gives CASTDAGELFF. The entire variable domain, with the rest obtained from reference TRBV19 and TRBJ2-2, is as follows: DGGITQSPKYLFRKEGQNVTLSCEQNLNHDAMYWYRQDPGQGLRLIYYSQIVNDFQKGDIAEGYSVSREKKESFPLTVTSAQKNPTAFYLCASTDAGELFFGEGSRLTVL.

This clonotype was seen at least ten times. The V call is TRBV12-3 or TRBV12-4, the J call TRBJ1-5, with D unresolved. V dropped 3 bases and J dropped 0 bases, with 12 bases sitting between them. The CDR3 extends over 16 amino acids. The CDR3 reads CASSFSPAYSNQPQHF. CDR3 nucleotides: TGTGCCAGCAGTTTCTCACCTGCTTATAGCAATCAGCCCCAGCATTTT.

This clonotype has more than one count but fewer than ten. The chain links TRBV6-1 to TRBJ2-7, with D possibly matching TRBD2 (5 bases). The V end was cut by 7 bases, the J end by 0 bases, with 10 bases between. The germline gives CDR1 MNHNS, CDR2 SASEGT. This CDR3 is built from 13 residues. CDR3 residues: CASTAGSSYEQYV. CDR3 in DNA: TGTGCCAGCACCGCGGGCAGCTCCTACGAGCAGTACGTC.

The chain employs TRBV5-1 and TRBJ1-2; D not resolved. V lost 4 bases and J lost 8, with 15 bases in between. The CDR3 contains 13 residues. Germline V CDR1 and CDR2: SGHRS, YFSETQ. This chain's CDR3 is CASSDGSGVGYTF. In DNA form, the CDR3 reads TGCGCCAGCAGCGACGGCTCTGGGGTCGGCTACACCTTC. The full variable domain, in which reference TRBV5-1 and TRBJ1-2 provide the parts outside the CDR3, is KAGVTQTPRYLIKTRGQQVTLSCSPISGHRSVSWYQQTPGQGLQFLFEYFSETQRNKGNFPGRFSGRQFSNSRSEMNVSTLELGDSALYLCASSDGSGVGYTFGSGTRLTVV.

This clonotype was recorded at least ten times. The genes are TRBV5-1 and TRBJ2-2; the D gene is possibly TRBD1 (5 bases). V lost 0 bases, J lost 0 bases, and 6 bases lay in between. The CDR3 is 15 amino acids. Germline assignment: CDR1 SGHRS and CDR2 YFSETQ. This chain's CDR3 is CASSLGRANTGELFF. The CDR3 nucleotides read TGCGCCAGCAGCTTGGGCAGGGCGAACACCGGGGAGCTGTTTTTT.

This clonotype was detected only a few times. The chain links TRBV19 to TRBJ2-3, with D maybe TRBD1 (5 bases). Trimming shortened V by 3 bases and J by 2 bases, and 12 bases separated the two germline ends. CDR1 is LNHDA, CDR2 SQIVND, per germline (reference sequence). This CDR3 is 15 amino acids long. The chain's CDR3 is CASSMQGIFTDTQYF. In nucleotides, the CDR3 is TGTGCCAGTAGTATGCAGGGAATTTTCACAGATACGCAGTATTTT.

The chain recombines TRBV20-1 with TRBJ2-7; D unresolved. This CDR3 has 13 amino acids. Germline CDR1 reads DFQATT; CDR2 reads SNEGSKA (reference sequence). The germline V and J ends were trimmed by 5 bases and 2 bases, with 13 bases remaining between them. CDR3 bases: TGCAGTGCTCCTCAGGTTCCCACCTACGAGCAGTACTTC. This encodes CSAPQVPTYEQYF.

This clonotype has more than one count but fewer than ten. The chain links TRBV7-8 to TRBJ2-5; maybe TRBD1 (5 bases). From germline, CDR1 is SGHVS and CDR2 FQNEAQ. Trimming stripped 2 bases from V and 7 bases from J, with 14 bases between. The CDR3 totals 14 residues. The DNA of the CDR3 is TGTGCCAGCAGCTTATGGCAGGGTTCGGCGACCCAGTACTTC. It encodes CASSLWQGSATQYF.

This chain links TRBV12-3 or TRBV12-4 with TRBJ2-7; 7 bases are a match to TRBD1. Trimming took 4 bases from V and 3 from J; bases not matched to a gene: 3. The CDR3 is 13 amino acids. The CDR3 is CASSWDSYYEQYF. CDR3 nucleotide sequence: TGTGCCAGCAGTTGGGACAGTTACTACGAGCAGTACTTC.

This chain connects TRBV2 to TRBJ2-7; D may correspond to TRBD1 or TRBD2 (5 bases each). The V gene's germline CDR1 is SNHLY and CDR2 FYNNEI. The CDR3 is 13 amino acids. The V end was cut by 6 bases, the J end by 0 bases, with 9 bases between. CDR3 sequence (DNA): TGTGCCAGCAGGAGGGACCACTCCTACGAGCAGTACTTC. This codes for CASRRDHSYEQYF.

The chain recombines TRBV5-1 with TRBJ2-4; D not resolved. V lost 0 bases, J lost 0 bases, and 10 bases lay in between. Germline CDR1 and CDR2: SGHRS and YFSETQ. This CDR3 has 16 amino acids. The CDR3 here is CASSLGGTAAKNIQYF. The CDR3 nucleotides read TGCGCCAGCAGCTTGGGAGGAACAGCAGCCAAAAACATTCAGTACTTC.

This clonotype was seen ten or more times. The chain couples TRBV15 to TRBJ2-5; 8 nucleotides match TRBD2. Germline V gene sequence: CDR1 LNHNV, CDR2 YYDKDF (reference sequence). The CDR3 length is 15 residues. V shed 1 base, J shed 5 bases, and the junction held 6 bases outside the gene matches. The CDR3 sequence is CATSRVGGAGETQYF. The DNA for the CDR3 is TGTGCCACCAGCAGAGTCGGGGGGGCCGGGGAGACCCAGTACTTC.